The clone carrying this T cell receptor beta chain showed up just once. Profiled with immunoSEQ multiplex PCR; TCRdb holds only in-frame clones, not every one. This repertoire shows almost 300,000 clones, roughly 89% found once; its top ten account for 11%. Patients from Seattle were sampled longitudinally, starting during active infection. This record comes from a study of blood T cell repertoires in COVID-19. Across the study: Acute and convalescent COVID-19 samples came from the United States, Italy and Spain. PBMCs, B-cell-depleted T cells, or T cells provided the cDNA or gDNA that made up the material.

Germline V gene lookup returns CDR1 MDHEN and CDR2 SYDVKM. The CDR3 has 13 residues. The germline V and J ends were trimmed by 11 bases and 5 bases, with 18 bases remaining between them. The sample taken for sequencing was peripheral blood. The chain links TRBV28 to TRBJ1-2; D possibly corresponds to TRBD1 (6 bases). This sequence originates from a woman aged 25 to 39 with COVID-19, enrolled during active disease. The CDR3 reads CAARPGAGYGYTF. CDR3 DNA: TGTGCCGCTCGGCCAGGGGCAGGGTATGGCTACACCTTC.